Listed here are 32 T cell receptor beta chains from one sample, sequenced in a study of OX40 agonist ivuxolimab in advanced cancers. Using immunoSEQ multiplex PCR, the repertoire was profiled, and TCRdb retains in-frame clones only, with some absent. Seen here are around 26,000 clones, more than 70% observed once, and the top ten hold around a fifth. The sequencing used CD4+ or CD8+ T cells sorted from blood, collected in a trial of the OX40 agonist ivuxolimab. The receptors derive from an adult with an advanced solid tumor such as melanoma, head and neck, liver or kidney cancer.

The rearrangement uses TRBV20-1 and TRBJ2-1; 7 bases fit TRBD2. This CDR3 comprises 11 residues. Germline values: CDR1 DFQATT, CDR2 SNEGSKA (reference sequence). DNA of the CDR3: TGCAGCCGGGACTACGACAATGAGCAGTTCTTC. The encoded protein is CSRDYDNEQFF.

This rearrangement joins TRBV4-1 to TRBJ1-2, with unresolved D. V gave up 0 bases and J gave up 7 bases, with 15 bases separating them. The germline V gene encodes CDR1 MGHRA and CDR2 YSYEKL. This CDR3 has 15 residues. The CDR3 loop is CASSQDLAGGGGYTF. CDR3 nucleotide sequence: TGCGCCAGCAGCCAAGATCTCGCGGGAGGTGGTGGCTACACCTTC.

The chain's CDR3 is CASSAGQGIKAYEQYF. Here the CDR3 DNA reads TGTGCCAGTAGTGCGGGACAGGGGATTAAAGCCTACGAGCAGTACTTC. The rearrangement uses TRBV19 and TRBJ2-7, with TRBD1 matching 10 bases. Germline values: CDR1 LNHDA, CDR2 SQIVND (reference sequence). With V trimmed by 5 bases and J by 2 bases, 9 bases remained unmatched. This CDR3 spans 16 amino acids.

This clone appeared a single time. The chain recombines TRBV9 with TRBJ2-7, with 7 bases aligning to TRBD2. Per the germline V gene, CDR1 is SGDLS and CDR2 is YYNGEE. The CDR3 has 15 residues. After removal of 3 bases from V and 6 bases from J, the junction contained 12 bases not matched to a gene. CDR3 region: CASSGTGTNLAEQYF. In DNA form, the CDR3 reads TGTGCCAGCAGCGGGACCGGGACTAATCTCGCCGAGCAGTACTTC.

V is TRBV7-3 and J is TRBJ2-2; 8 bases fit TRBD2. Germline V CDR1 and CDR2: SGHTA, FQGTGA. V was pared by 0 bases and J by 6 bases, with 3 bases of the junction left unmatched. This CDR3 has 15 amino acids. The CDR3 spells CASSLTSGTPGELFF. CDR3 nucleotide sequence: TGTGCCAGCAGCTTAACTAGCGGGACTCCCGGGGAGCTGTTTTTT.

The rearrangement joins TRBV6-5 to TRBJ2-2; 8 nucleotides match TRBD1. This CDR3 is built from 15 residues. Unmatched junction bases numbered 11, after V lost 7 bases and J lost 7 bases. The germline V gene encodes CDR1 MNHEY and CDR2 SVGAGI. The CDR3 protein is CASTILTGAVGELFF. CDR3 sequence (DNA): TGTGCCAGCACCATACTGACAGGGGCGGTCGGGGAGCTGTTTTTT.

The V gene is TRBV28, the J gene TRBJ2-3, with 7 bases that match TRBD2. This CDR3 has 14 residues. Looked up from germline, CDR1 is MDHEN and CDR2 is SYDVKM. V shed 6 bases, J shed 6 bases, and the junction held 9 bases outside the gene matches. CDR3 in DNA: TGTGCCAGCAGCCTTTGGGGGAGGGTGGATACGCAGTATTTT. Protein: CASSLWGRVDTQYF.

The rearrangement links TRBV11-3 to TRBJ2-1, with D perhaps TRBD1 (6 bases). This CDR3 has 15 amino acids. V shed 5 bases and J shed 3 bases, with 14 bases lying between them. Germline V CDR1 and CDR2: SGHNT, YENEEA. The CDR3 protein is CASSGQGPDYNEQFF. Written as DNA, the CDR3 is TGTGCCAGCAGCGGGCAGGGGCCGGACTACAATGAGCAGTTCTTC.

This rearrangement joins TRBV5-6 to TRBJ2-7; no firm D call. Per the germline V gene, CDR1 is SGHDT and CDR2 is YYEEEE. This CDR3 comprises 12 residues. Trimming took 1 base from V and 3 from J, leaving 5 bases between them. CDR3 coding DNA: TGTGCCAGCAGCTTGAGGCTCTACGAGCAGTACTTC. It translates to CASSLRLYEQYF.

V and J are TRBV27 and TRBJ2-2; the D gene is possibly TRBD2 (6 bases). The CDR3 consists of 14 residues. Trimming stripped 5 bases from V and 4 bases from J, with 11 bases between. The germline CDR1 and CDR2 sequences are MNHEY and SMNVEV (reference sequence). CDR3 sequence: CASSPGLTTGELFF. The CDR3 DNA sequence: TGTGCCAGCAGTCCGGGACTTACCACCGGGGAGCTGTTTTTT.

CDR3 residues: CASSPPRRNEQFF. The CDR3 DNA follows: TGCGCCAGCAGCCCCCCTCGACGGAATGAGCAGTTCTTC. This chain connects TRBV4-1 to TRBJ2-1, with no clear D. The germline V and J ends were trimmed by 4 bases and 7 bases, with 11 bases remaining between them. The CDR3 sequence is 13 residues long. From germline, CDR1 is MGHRA and CDR2 YSYEKL.

The CDR3 reads CATSKGGVSISPLHF. The CDR3, as DNA: TGTGCCACCAGCAAAGGGGGCGTGAGTATTTCACCCCTCCACTTT. The chain links TRBV15 to TRBJ1-6; 7 bases map to TRBD1. CDR3 size: 15 residues. Looked up from germline, CDR1 is LNHNV and CDR2 is YYDKDF (reference sequence). V gave up 4 bases and J gave up 9 bases; unmatched junction bases: 9.

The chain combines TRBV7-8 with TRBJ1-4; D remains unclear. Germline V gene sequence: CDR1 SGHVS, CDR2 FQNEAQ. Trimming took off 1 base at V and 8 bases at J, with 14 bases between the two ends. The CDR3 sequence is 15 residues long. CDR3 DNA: TGTGCCAGCAGCTTAGAAGGAGGAGTCGGCGAAAAACTGTTTTTT. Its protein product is CASSLEGGVGEKLFF.

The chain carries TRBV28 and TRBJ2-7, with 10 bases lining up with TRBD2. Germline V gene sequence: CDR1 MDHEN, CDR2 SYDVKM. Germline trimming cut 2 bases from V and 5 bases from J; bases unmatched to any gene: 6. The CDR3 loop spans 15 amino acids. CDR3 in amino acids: CASSLGTSVRNEQYF. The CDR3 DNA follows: TGTGCCAGCAGTTTAGGGACTAGCGTGAGGAACGAGCAGTACTTC.

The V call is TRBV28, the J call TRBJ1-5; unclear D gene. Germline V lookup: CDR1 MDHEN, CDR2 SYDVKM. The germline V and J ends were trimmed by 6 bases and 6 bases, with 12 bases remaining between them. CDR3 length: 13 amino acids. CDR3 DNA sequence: TGTGCCAGCAGGAGCATTATCTCTCAGCCCCAGCATTTT. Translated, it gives CASRSIISQPQHF.

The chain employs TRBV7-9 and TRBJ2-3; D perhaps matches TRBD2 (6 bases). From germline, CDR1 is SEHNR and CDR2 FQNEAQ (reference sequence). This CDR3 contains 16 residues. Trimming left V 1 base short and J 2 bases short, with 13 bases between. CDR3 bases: TGTGCCAGCAGCTTAGAGGCGGGACTTTCCACAGATACGCAGTATTTT. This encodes CASSLEAGLSTDTQYF.

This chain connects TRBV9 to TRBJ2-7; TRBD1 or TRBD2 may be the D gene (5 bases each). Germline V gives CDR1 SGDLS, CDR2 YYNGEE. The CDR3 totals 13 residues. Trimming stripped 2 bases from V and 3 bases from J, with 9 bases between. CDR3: CASSVGVGYEQYF. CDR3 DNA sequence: TGTGCCAGCAGCGTGGGGGTAGGCTACGAGCAGTACTTC.

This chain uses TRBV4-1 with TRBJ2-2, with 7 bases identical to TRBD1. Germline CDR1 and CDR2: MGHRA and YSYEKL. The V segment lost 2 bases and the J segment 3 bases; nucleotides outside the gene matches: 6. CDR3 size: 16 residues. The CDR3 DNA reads TGCGCCAGCAGCCAAAGACAGGGTCGAGACACCGGGGAGCTGTTTTTT. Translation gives CASSQRQGRDTGELFF.

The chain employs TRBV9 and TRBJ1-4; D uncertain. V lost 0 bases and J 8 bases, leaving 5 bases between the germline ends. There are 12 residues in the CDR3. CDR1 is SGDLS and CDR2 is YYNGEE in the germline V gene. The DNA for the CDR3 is TGTGCCAGCAGCGTAGACGGGGAAAAACTGTTTTTT. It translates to CASSVDGEKLFF. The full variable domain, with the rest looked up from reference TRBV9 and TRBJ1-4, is DSGVTQTPKHLITATGQRVTLRCSPRSGDLSVYWYQQSLDQGLQFLIQYYNGEERAKGNILERFSAQQFPDLHSELNLSSLELGDSALYFCASSVDGEKLFFGSGTQLSVL.

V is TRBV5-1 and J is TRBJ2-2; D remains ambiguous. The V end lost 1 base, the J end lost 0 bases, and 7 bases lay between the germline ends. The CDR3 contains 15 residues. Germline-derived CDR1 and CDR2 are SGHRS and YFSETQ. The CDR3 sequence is CASSLWNPNTGELFF. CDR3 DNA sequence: TGCGCCAGCAGCTTGTGGAACCCGAACACCGGGGAGCTGTTTTTT.

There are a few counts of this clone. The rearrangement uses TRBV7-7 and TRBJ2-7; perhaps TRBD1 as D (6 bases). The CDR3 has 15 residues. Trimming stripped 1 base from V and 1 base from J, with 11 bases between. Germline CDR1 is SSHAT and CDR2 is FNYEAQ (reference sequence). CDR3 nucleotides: TGTGCCAGCAGCTTAGGCAGGGACACGTCCTACGAGCAGTACTTC. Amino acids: CASSLGRDTSYEQYF.

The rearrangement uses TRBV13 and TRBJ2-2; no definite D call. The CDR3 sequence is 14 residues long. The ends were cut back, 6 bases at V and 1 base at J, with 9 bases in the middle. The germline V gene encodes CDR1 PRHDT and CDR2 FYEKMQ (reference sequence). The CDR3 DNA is TGTGCCAGCAGGGTGGGTGGGAACACCGGGGAGCTGTTTTTT. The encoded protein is CASRVGGNTGELFF.

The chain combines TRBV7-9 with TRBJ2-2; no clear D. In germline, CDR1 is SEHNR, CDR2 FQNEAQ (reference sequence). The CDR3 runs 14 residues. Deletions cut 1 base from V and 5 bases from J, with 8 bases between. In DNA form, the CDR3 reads TGTGCCAGCAGCTTAGGAAACCCGACCGGGGAGCTGTTTTTT. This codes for CASSLGNPTGELFF.

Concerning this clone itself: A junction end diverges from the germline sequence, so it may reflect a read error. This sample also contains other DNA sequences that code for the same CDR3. The CDR3 reads CASSQDQGSGTDTQYF. The DNA of the CDR3 is TGTGCCAGCAGCCAAGATCAAGGTAGCGGCACAGATACGCAGTATTTT. This chain connects TRBV4-1 to TRBJ2-3, with a possible D match to TRBD2 (5 bases). The CDR3 covers 16 residues. Looked up from germline, CDR1 is MGHRA and CDR2 is YSYEKL.

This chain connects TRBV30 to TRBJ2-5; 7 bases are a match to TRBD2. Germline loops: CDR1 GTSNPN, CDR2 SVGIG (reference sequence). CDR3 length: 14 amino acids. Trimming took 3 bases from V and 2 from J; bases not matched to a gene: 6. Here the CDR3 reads CAWSGDYSQETQYF. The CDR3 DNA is TGTGCCTGGAGCGGGGACTACTCACAAGAGACCCAGTACTTC.

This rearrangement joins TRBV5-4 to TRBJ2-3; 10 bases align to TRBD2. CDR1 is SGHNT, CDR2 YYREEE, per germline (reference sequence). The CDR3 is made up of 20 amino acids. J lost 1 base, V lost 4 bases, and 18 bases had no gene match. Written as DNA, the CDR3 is TGTGCCAGCAGCCCCTCCGTATGGAGCGGGAGGGCCGCGCGCACAGATACGCAGTATTTT. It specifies CASSPSVWSGRAARTDTQYF.

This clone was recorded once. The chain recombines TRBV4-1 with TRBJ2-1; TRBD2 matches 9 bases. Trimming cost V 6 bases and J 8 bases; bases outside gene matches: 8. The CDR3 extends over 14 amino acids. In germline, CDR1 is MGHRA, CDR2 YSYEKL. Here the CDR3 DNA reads TGCGCCAGCAGGCCCTATAGCGGGAGCGATGAGCAGTTCTTC. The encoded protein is CASRPYSGSDEQFF.

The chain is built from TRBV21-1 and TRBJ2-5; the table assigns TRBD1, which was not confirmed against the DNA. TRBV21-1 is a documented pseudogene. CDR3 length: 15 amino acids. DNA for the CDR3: TGTGCCAGCAGCAAGACGGAAACAGGCCGGGAGACCCAGTACTTC. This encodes CASSKTETGRETQYF.

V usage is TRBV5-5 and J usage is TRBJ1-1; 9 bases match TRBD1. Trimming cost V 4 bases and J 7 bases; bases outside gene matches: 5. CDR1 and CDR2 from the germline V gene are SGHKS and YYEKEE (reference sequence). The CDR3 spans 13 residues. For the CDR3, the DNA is TGTGCCAGCAGCCTACAGGGGGCGGGTGAAGCTTTCTTT. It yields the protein CASSLQGAGEAFF.

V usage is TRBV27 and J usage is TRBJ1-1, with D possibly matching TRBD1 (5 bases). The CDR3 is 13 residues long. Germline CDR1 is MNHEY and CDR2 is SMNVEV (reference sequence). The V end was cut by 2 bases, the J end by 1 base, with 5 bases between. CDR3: CASSLQGNTEAFF. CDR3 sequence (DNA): TGTGCCAGCAGTTTACAGGGGAACACTGAAGCTTTCTTT.

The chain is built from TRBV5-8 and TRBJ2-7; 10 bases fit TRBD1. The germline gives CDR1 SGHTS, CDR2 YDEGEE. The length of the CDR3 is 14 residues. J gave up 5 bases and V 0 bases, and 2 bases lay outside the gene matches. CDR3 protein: CASSLGQGAHEQYF. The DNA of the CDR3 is TGTGCCAGCAGCTTGGGACAGGGGGCCCACGAGCAGTACTTC.

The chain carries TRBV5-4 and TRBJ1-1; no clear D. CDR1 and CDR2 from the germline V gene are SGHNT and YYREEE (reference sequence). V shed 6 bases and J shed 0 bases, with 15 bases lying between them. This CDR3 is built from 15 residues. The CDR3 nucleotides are TGTGCCAGCATCGGAGGGCCAACCATGAACACTGAAGCTTTCTTT. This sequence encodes CASIGGPTMNTEAFF.